The entry below describes one TCR beta chain. The antigen remains unidentified. The PCR used 52 TRBV and 13 TRBJ primers. The protocol was immunoSEQ multiplex PCR, while the TCRdb copy is restricted to in-frame clones and leaves out a portion. This sample has about 35,000 clones, with about 91% found just once. CD4+ T cells were divided by sorting: CD25-high CD127-low Tregs, CD25-low CD127-high conventional cells. Germline assignment: CDR1 SGHRS and CDR2 YFSETQ. CDR3 length equals 12 residues. J was trimmed by 9 bases and V by 0 bases; bases with no gene match: 2. This specimen belongs to a study of regulatory T cells. Study findings and constraints: Patient repertoires had restricted TRB V-J pairs and skewed V and J usage, most in Tregs. Hydrophobic residues at CDR3 positions 6 and 7 were enriched in conventional CD4+ T cells of CD3G-deficient patients.

The chain has TRBV5-1 and TRBJ2-7; the match to TRBD1 covers 8 bases. What was sequenced was conventional CD4+ T cells sorted from blood. The TCR originated in a person aged 18 to 30 with CD3G deficiency. The CDR3 DNA sequence: TGCGCCAGCAGCTTGGGACAGGGGAGGCAGTACTTC. It encodes CASSLGQGRQYF.